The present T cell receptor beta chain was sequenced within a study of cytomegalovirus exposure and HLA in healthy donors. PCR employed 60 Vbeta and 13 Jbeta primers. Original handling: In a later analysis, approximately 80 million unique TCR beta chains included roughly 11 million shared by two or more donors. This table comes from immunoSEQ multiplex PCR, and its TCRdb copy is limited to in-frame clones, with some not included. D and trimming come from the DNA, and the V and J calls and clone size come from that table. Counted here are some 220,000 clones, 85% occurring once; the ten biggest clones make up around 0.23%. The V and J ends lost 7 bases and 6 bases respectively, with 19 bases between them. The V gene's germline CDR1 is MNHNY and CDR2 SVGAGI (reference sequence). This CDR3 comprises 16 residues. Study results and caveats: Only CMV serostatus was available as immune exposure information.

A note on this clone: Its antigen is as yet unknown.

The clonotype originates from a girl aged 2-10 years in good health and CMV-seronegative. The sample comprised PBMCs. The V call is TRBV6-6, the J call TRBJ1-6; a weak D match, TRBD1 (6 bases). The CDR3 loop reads CASNNRVEVGNSPLHF. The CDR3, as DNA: TGTGCCAGCAACAACAGGGTGGAGGTTGGTAATTCACCCCTCCACTTT.